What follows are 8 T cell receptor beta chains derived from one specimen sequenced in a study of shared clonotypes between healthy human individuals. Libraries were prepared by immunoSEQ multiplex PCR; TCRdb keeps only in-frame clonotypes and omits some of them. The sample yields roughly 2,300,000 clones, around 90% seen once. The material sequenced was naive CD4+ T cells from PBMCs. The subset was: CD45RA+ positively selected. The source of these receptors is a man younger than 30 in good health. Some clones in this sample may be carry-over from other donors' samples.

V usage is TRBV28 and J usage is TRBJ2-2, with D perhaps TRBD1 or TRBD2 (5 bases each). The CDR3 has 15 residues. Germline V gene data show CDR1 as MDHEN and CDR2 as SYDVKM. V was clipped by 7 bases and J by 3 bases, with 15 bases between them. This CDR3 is CASIEGTDYTGELFF. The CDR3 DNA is TGTGCCAGCATCGAGGGGACGGACTACACCGGGGAGCTGTTTTTT.

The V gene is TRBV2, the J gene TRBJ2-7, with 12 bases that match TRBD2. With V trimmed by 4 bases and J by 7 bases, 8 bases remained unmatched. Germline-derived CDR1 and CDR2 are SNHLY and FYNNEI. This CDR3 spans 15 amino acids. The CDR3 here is CASSATSGGLWEQYF. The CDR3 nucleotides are TGTGCCAGCAGTGCGACTAGCGGGGGCCTTTGGGAGCAGTACTTC. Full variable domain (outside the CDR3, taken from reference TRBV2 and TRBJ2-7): EPEVTQTPSHQVTQMGQEVILRCVPISNHLYFYWYRQILGQKVEFLVSFYNNEISEKSEIFDDQFSVERPDGSNFTLKIRSTKLEDSAMYFCASSATSGGLWEQYFGPGTRLTVT.

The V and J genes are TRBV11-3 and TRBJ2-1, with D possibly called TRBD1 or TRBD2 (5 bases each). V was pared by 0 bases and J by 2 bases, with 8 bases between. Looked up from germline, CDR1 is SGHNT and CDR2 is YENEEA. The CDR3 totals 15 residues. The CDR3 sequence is CASSLEVGAYNEQFF. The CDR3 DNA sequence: TGTGCCAGCAGCTTAGAGGTGGGGGCCTACAATGAGCAGTTCTTC.

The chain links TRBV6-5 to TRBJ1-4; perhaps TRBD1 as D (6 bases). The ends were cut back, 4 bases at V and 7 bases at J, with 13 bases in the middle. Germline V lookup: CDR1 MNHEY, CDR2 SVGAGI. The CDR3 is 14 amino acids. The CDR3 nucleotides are TGTGCCAGCAGTTTCCGGGGGGCTCGTGAAAAACTGTTTTTT. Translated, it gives CASSFRGAREKLFF.

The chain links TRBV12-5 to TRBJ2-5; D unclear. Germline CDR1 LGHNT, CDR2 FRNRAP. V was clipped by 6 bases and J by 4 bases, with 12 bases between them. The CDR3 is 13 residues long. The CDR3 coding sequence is TGTGCTAGTGGCCTAGGCAGAGGAGAGACCCAGTACTTC. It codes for CASGLGRGETQYF. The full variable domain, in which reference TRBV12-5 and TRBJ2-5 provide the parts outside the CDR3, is DARVTQTPRHKVTEMGQEVTMRCQPILGHNTVFWYRQTMMQGLELLAYFRNRAPLDDSGMPKDRFSAEMPDATLATLKIQPSEPRDSAVYFCASGLGRGETQYFGPGTRLLVL.

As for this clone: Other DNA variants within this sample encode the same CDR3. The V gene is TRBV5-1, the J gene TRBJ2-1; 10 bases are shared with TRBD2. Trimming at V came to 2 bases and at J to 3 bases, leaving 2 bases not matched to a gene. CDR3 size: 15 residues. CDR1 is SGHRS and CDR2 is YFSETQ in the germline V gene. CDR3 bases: TGCGCCAGCAGCTTAGCGGGAGGGAACTACAATGAGCAGTTCTTC. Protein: CASSLAGGNYNEQFF. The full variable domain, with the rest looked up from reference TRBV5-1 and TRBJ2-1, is KAGVTQTPRYLIKTRGQQVTLSCSPISGHRSVSWYQQTPGQGLQFLFEYFSETQRNKGNFPGRFSGRQFSNSRSEMNVSTLELGDSALYLCASSLAGGNYNEQFFGPGTRLTVL.

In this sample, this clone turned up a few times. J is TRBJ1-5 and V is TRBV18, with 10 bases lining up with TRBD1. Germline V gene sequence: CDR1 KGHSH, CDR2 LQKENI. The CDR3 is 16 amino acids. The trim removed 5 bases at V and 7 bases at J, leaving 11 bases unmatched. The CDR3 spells CASSRRDRGFEQPQHF. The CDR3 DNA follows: TGTGCCAGCTCAAGGCGGGACAGGGGCTTTGAACAGCCCCAGCATTTT.

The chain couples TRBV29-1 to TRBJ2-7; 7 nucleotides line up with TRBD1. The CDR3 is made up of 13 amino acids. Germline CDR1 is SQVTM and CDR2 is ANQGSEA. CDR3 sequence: CSYFGTDPYEQYF. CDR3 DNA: TGCAGTTATTTCGGGACAGACCCCTACGAGCAGTACTTC.